Below are 18 T cell receptor beta chains sequenced from a single sample in a study of CD8 T cells in Susac syndrome. Random hexamers were used to reverse transcribe roughly 0.45 to 1 ug of RNA. TCRdb used MiXCR to reprocess the immunoSEQ multiplex PCR reads, holding one entry per CDR3 protein. The sample lists about 190,000 distinct CDR3 sequences; 85% to 95% were seen once. The sample was CD4+ T cells from PBMCs. Receptors originate from a human donor in good health.

In the case of this clonotype: Compared with germline, one end of the junction differs, possibly owing to a read error. The chain combines TRBV12-3 or TRBV12-4 with TRBJ1-1, with a tentative D call TRBD1 (5 bases). CDR3 length equals 14 residues. CDR3 protein: CASANSSFHLGAEF. In DNA form, the CDR3 reads TGTGCCAGCGCCAATTCGTCTTTTCATTTAGGGGCCGAGTTT.

The chain couples TRBV4-3 to TRBJ2-2; perhaps TRBD2 as D (5 bases). V lost 2 bases to trimming and J lost 3 bases, with 13 bases between them. This CDR3 is built from 16 residues. Germline V gene sequence: CDR1 LGHNA, CDR2 YSLEER. The CDR3 loop reads CASSQQTSGYTGELFF. The CDR3 nucleotides read TGCGCCAGCAGCCAACAAACCAGCGGTTACACCGGGGAGCTGTTTTTT.

The V call is TRBV29-1, the J call TRBJ1-1, with D hard to call. V was shortened by 2 bases and J by 1 base, with 14 bases between the two germline ends. Germline V gene data show CDR1 as SQVTM and CDR2 as ANQGSEA. CDR3 length: 15 residues. CDR3 sequence: CSVERATGPNTEAFF. The CDR3 region has the DNA TGCAGCGTTGAACGGGCGACTGGACCGAACACTGAAGCTTTCTTT.

The chain has TRBV12-3 or TRBV12-4 and TRBJ2-2, with D possibly TRBD2 on 6 matching bases. The CDR3 is made up of 15 amino acids. Trimming stripped 7 bases from V and 2 bases from J, with 14 bases between. The CDR3 protein is CASNPVGRNTGELFF. For the CDR3, the DNA is TGTGCCAGCAACCCCGTCGGGAGAAACACCGGGGAGCTGTTTTTT.

The V and J genes are TRBV5-1 and TRBJ2-2; D tentatively reads TRBD1 or TRBD2 (5 bases each). The germline V gene encodes CDR1 SGHRS and CDR2 YFSETQ. Deletions cut 4 bases from V and 7 bases from J, with 11 bases between. CDR3 length: 13 amino acids. As DNA, the CDR3 is TGCGCCAGCAGCCGGGACGACAACGGGGAGCTGTTTTTT. Translation gives CASSRDDNGELFF.

The chain employs TRBV5-1 and TRBJ2-2, with 8 bases that match TRBD2. The V segment lost 0 bases and the J segment 2 bases; nucleotides outside the gene matches: 6. Germline V gives CDR1 SGHRS, CDR2 YFSETQ. CDR3 length: 17 amino acids. CDR3 sequence (DNA): TGCGCCAGCAGCTTGGCTGGGCGGGGGGCCAACACCGGGGAGCTGTTTTTT. This translates into CASSLAGRGANTGELFF.

This chain links TRBV6-1 with TRBJ2-7; unclear D gene. This CDR3 is 13 amino acids long. The germline CDR1 and CDR2 sequences are MNHNS and SASEGT. Trimming took off 8 bases at V and 4 bases at J, with 15 bases between the two ends. The CDR3 protein is CASSIGNRYEQYF. The CDR3 DNA is TGTGCCAGCTCTATTGGGAACCGATACGAGCAGTACTTC.

V usage is TRBV11-2 and J usage is TRBJ2-7; D is unclear. Looked up from germline, CDR1 is SGHAT and CDR2 is FQNNGV. This CDR3 has 12 residues. Trimming removed 2 bases from V and 4 bases from J, with 6 bases in between. The chain's CDR3 is CASSLNRYEQYV. Written as DNA, the CDR3 is TGTGCCAGCAGCTTAAACCGGTACGAGCAGTACGTC.

This clonotype was recorded once. The chain links TRBV6-2 or TRBV6-3 to TRBJ1-1; D call uncertain. Trimming took 5 bases from V and 1 from J, leaving 8 bases between them. This CDR3 spans 13 amino acids. The germline V gene encodes CDR1 MNHEY and CDR2 SVGEGT. CDR3 in amino acids: CASSSNSNTEAFF. CDR3 coding DNA: TGTGCCAGCAGTAGTAACTCGAACACTGAAGCTTTCTTT.

The CDR3 region has the DNA TGTGCCTGGAGTAGTGGGGTCTTAAATCAGCCCCAGCATTTT. Protein sequence: CAWSSGVLNQPQHF. The V gene is TRBV30, the J gene TRBJ1-5, with D uncertain. The CDR3 covers 14 residues. V was cut by 2 bases and J by 4 bases, with 12 bases left in between. Looked up from germline, CDR1 is GTSNPN and CDR2 is SVGIG (reference sequence).

The rearrangement uses TRBV5-4 and TRBJ2-1; 9 positions agree with TRBD1. The CDR3 covers 16 residues. Germline V gives CDR1 SGHNT, CDR2 YYREEE (reference sequence). Trimming took 4 bases from V and 6 from J; bases not matched to a gene: 11. The CDR3 nucleotides read TGTGCCAGCAGCCCCGCCCGCCGGACAGGGGTCAATGAGCAGTTCTTC. Protein product: CASSPARRTGVNEQFF.

CDR3 sequence (DNA): TGTGCCAGCAGCCAATCCCGGAATTTGAACACTGAAGCTTTCTTT. This codes for CASSQSRNLNTEAFF. The V call is TRBV3-1, the J call TRBJ1-1; unclear D gene. V dropped 2 bases and J dropped 0 bases, with 10 bases sitting between them. Germline CDR1 reads LGHDT; CDR2 reads YNNKEL (reference sequence). CDR3 length: 15 residues.

V and J are TRBV27 and TRBJ1-5; D ambiguous. V gave up 2 bases and J gave up 9 bases, with 11 bases separating them. This CDR3 has 13 amino acids. Looked up from germline, CDR1 is MNHEY and CDR2 is SMNVEV (reference sequence). The CDR3 region is CASSLRTGRPQHF. CDR3 bases: TGTGCCAGCAGTTTACGGACTGGGCGGCCCCAGCATTTT.

The gene calls are TRBV5-1 and TRBJ1-5, with D tentatively TRBD1 (5 bases). Trimming shortened V by 4 bases and J by 0 bases, and 11 bases separated the two germline ends. Germline V gives CDR1 SGHRS, CDR2 YFSETQ. This CDR3 region has 15 residues. DNA for the CDR3: TGCGCCAGCAGCGGGGACGGCCGTAGCAATCAGCCCCAGCATTTT. This codes for CASSGDGRSNQPQHF.

The V and J genes are TRBV28 and TRBJ1-5; 9 bases map to TRBD1. The CDR3 sequence is 13 residues long. The trim removed 1 base at V and 15 bases at J, leaving 7 bases unmatched. The germline V gene encodes CDR1 MDHEN and CDR2 SYDVKM. The CDR3 loop reads CASSLLGQGNWHF. The CDR3 nucleotides are TGTGCCAGCAGTTTATTGGGACAGGGTAATTGGCATTTT. The full variable domain, completed using reference TRBV28 and TRBJ1-5, is DVKVTQSSRYLVKRTGEKVFLECVQDMDHENMFWYRQDPGLGLRLIYFSYDVKMKEKGDIPEGYSVSREKKERFSLILESASTNQTSMYLCASSLLGQGNWHFGDGTRLSIL.

J is TRBJ1-6 and V is TRBV7-6; tentatively, D is TRBD1 (6 bases). The CDR3 has 17 amino acids. With 1 base removed from V and 3 bases from J, the gap between germline ends came to 13 bases. Looked up from germline, CDR1 is SGHVS and CDR2 is FNYEAQ. The CDR3 here is CASSLEKQGVYNSPLHF. In DNA, the CDR3 is TGTGCCAGCAGCTTAGAAAAACAGGGAGTCTATAATTCACCCCTCCACTTT.

This chain uses TRBV4-1 with TRBJ2-5; D remains unclear. V shed 1 base and J shed 2 bases, with 11 bases lying between them. The CDR3 consists of 15 residues. Germline assignment: CDR1 MGHRA and CDR2 YSYEKL. CDR3 nucleotide sequence: TGCGCCAGCAGCCAAGGTCCGGCAGCACAAGAGACCCAGTACTTC. Protein: CASSQGPAAQETQYF.

The chain links TRBV12-3 or TRBV12-4 to TRBJ1-2, with D possibly TRBD1 on 5 matching bases. CDR3 length: 13 amino acids. Trimming removed 7 bases from V and 7 bases from J, with 16 bases in between. The CDR3 DNA reads TGTGCCAGCATCCCTGGGGGGATCTCTGGCTACACCTTC. Translating it yields CASIPGGISGYTF.